Below, 19 T cell receptor beta chains from the same sample are listed, as sequenced in a study of cytomegalovirus exposure and HLA in healthy donors. 13 Jbeta primers and 60 Vbeta primers were used for the PCR. The data were produced by immunoSEQ multiplex PCR, yet TCRdb's version contains in-frame clones alone and is incomplete. The sample data list roughly 35,000 clones. What was sequenced was PBMCs. These receptors were taken from a woman aged 40 to 55 in good health and CMV-seropositive.

The chain employs TRBV5-4 and TRBJ1-2; 11 nucleotides match TRBD1. This CDR3 comprises 18 residues. The V gene end was trimmed by 2 bases and the J gene end by 5 bases; junction bases not matched to a gene: 14. CDR1 and CDR2 from the germline V gene are SGHNT and YYREEE (reference sequence). CDR3 bases: TGTGCCAGCAGCTTAACTCGGACAGGGGGCGCGGAAGTGTATGGCTACACCTTC. Residues: CASSLTRTGGAEVYGYTF.

The chain recombines TRBV4-2 with TRBJ2-5, with 11 bases aligning to TRBD1. The germline gives CDR1 LGHNA, CDR2 YNFKEQ. CDR3 size: 16 residues. V trimming: 0 bases; J trimming: 7 bases; junction bases outside the gene matches: 7. The CDR3 nucleotides read TGTGCCAGCAGCCAAGAGGGGACAGGGGGGTTAAGGACCCAGTACTTC. It codes for CASSQEGTGGLRTQYF.

The genes are TRBV13 and TRBJ2-7, with TRBD2 identical over 10 bases. The V gene's germline CDR1 is PRHDT and CDR2 FYEKMQ (reference sequence). The V and J ends lost 4 bases and 2 bases, in that order; junction bases with no gene match: 17. The CDR3 runs 19 residues. CDR3 sequence (DNA): TGTGCCAGCAGCTCCCGCCTCAGCCACGGACTAGCGGTAGCCTACGAGCAGTACTTC. As protein: CASSSRLSHGLAVAYEQYF.

The gene calls are TRBV5-6 and TRBJ1-4; unclear D gene. CDR1 and CDR2 (germline): SGHDT, YYEEEE. CDR3 length: 15 residues. The V and J ends lost 6 bases and 0 bases respectively, with 12 bases between them. The CDR3 region is CASTRGISTNEKLFF. The CDR3 nucleotides read TGTGCCAGCACCCGCGGAATCTCAACTAATGAAAAACTGTTTTTT.

This chain connects TRBV6-6 to TRBJ1-2; 7 bases are shared with TRBD1. CDR3 length: 15 amino acids. Germline V lookup: CDR1 MNHNY, CDR2 SVGAGI (reference sequence). With V trimmed by 0 bases and J by 3 bases, 4 bases remained unmatched. In DNA form, the CDR3 reads TGTGCCAGCAGTTACTCGGACAGGACAGACTATGGCTACACCTTC. Its protein is CASSYSDRTDYGYTF.

The chain joins TRBV19 to TRBJ2-7, with TRBD2 matching 10 bases. This CDR3 is 14 amino acids long. V lost 5 bases to trimming and J lost 2 bases; unmatched junction nucleotides: 3. Germline V gives CDR1 LNHDA, CDR2 SQIVND (reference sequence). This CDR3 is CASSVLAGPYEQYF. The CDR3 nucleotides are TGTGCCAGTAGTGTACTAGCGGGACCCTACGAGCAGTACTTC.

V usage is TRBV5-4 and J usage is TRBJ2-5, with TRBD2 matching over 10 bases. The CDR3 has 15 amino acids. V lost 4 bases to trimming and J lost 5 bases; unmatched junction nucleotides: 8. Per the germline V gene, CDR1 is SGHNT and CDR2 is YYREEE (reference sequence). The CDR3 reads CASSGELAGDETQYF. The CDR3 DNA is TGTGCCAGCAGCGGGGAGCTAGCGGGAGATGAGACCCAGTACTTC.

This chain links TRBV30 with TRBJ1-1; 8 bases fit TRBD1. There are 13 residues in the CDR3. The germline V gene encodes CDR1 GTSNPN and CDR2 SVGIG (reference sequence). J was trimmed by 5 bases and V by 3 bases; bases with no gene match: 5. The CDR3 region has the DNA TGTGCCTGGAGAGGACAGGGCGGGACTGAAGCTTTCTTT. Translating it yields CAWRGQGGTEAFF.

V is TRBV5-1 and J is TRBJ1-4; D gene unclear. Per the germline V gene, CDR1 is SGHRS and CDR2 is YFSETQ. This CDR3 region has 14 residues. Trimming stripped 0 bases from V and 8 bases from J, with 11 bases between. CDR3 nucleotide sequence: TGCGCCAGCAGCTTGGAAGGATCGGGGGAAAAACTGTTTTTT. Translated: CASSLEGSGEKLFF.

V is TRBV18 and J is TRBJ2-7; TRBD1 agrees at 10 bases. The CDR3 has 14 residues. Germline V gene lookup returns CDR1 KGHSH and CDR2 LQKENI. V lost 6 bases, J lost 5 bases, and 7 bases stayed unmatched. In DNA form, the CDR3 reads TGTGCCAGCTCTGCGGGACAGGGGTTCGACGAGCAGTACTTC. Its translation: CASSAGQGFDEQYF.

The gene calls are TRBV6-6 and TRBJ1-2; 7 bases fit TRBD1. The germline V gene has CDR1 MNHNY and CDR2 SVGAGI (reference sequence). The CDR3 length is 15 residues. Unmatched junction bases numbered 9, after V lost 2 bases and J lost 6 bases. CDR3 protein: CASSYGGTAPDGYTF. The CDR3 region has the DNA TGTGCCAGCAGTTACGGAGGGACAGCGCCGGATGGCTACACCTTC.

The chain couples TRBV6-4 to TRBJ2-5; TRBD1 aligns across 8 bases. Germline CDR1 reads MRHNA; CDR2 reads SNTAGT. The CDR3 length is 13 residues. Germline trimming cut 4 bases from V and 5 bases from J; bases unmatched to any gene: 3. The CDR3 region is CASSADRGETQYF. DNA for the CDR3: TGTGCCAGCAGTGCCGACAGGGGTGAGACCCAGTACTTC.

The gene calls are TRBV29-1 and TRBJ2-3; the D gene is possibly TRBD1 (6 bases). V dropped 7 bases and J dropped 0 bases, with 8 bases sitting between them. The CDR3 covers 12 residues. Looked up from germline, CDR1 is SQVTM and CDR2 is ANQGSEA. CDR3 coding DNA: TGCAGCGCTACAGGGAGCACAGATACGCAGTATTTT. Translated: CSATGSTDTQYF.

This chain joins TRBV4-2 and TRBJ2-7, with D maybe TRBD2 (5 bases). Looked up from germline, CDR1 is LGHNA and CDR2 is YNFKEQ. Trimming cost V 4 bases and J 4 bases, with 17 bases left between them. The CDR3 consists of 15 residues. The CDR3 coding sequence is TGTGCCAGCAGCCGCGAACGGACTTCCGGATACGAGCAGTACTTC. Translated, it gives CASSRERTSGYEQYF.

V and J are TRBV29-1 and TRBJ1-2; D remains ambiguous. V shed 4 bases and J shed 2 bases, with 14 bases lying between them. The length of the CDR3 is 14 residues. The germline CDR1 and CDR2 sequences are SQVTM and ANQGSEA. In nucleotides, the CDR3 is TGCAGCGTTGGACGGACGGGAGGAAACTATGGCTACACCTTC. Its translation is CSVGRTGGNYGYTF.

The chain joins TRBV4-1 to TRBJ2-2, with 8 bases that match TRBD2. The CDR3 extends over 19 amino acids. Trimming at V came to 5 bases and at J to 4 bases, leaving 18 bases not matched to a gene. Germline V gene lookup returns CDR1 MGHRA and CDR2 YSYEKL. The CDR3 DNA reads TGCGCCAGCAGCGTCTCACTTCTGCAGCGGGAGCGGCGCACCGGGGAGCTGTTTTTT. Translation gives CASSVSLLQRERRTGELFF.

The chain links TRBV5-4 to TRBJ1-1; 8 bases line up with TRBD1. CDR3 length: 16 residues. In germline, CDR1 is SGHNT, CDR2 YYREEE (reference sequence). Losses at the gene ends were 6 bases for V and 2 bases for J; bases not matched to a gene: 12. CDR3 DNA: TGTGCCAGCACTGACAGGGGACGTAGGGTAAACACTGAAGCTTTCTTT. Protein: CASTDRGRRVNTEAFF.

J is TRBJ1-5 and V is TRBV4-3; TRBD1 aligns across 7 bases. The junction had 18 bases not matched to a gene; V was cut back by 1 base and J by 0 bases. CDR1 and CDR2 from the germline V gene are LGHNA and YSLEER. CDR3 length: 21 amino acids. Here the CDR3 reads CASSQVWGAGQNYYSNQPQHF. The CDR3 DNA follows: TGCGCCAGCAGCCAAGTTTGGGGCGCGGGACAGAATTACTATAGCAATCAGCCCCAGCATTTT.

The chain has TRBV27 and TRBJ2-7; 10 nucleotides align to TRBD2. This CDR3 contains 16 residues. The germline V gene encodes CDR1 MNHEY and CDR2 SMNVEV (reference sequence). V shed 5 bases, J shed 5 bases, and the junction held 12 bases outside the gene matches. The CDR3 loop is CASSLLAGGFSDEQYF. CDR3 DNA: TGTGCCAGCAGTCTGTTAGCGGGAGGCTTTAGTGACGAGCAGTACTTC.